This T cell receptor (beta chain) was found in a study of PD-L1 blockade in urothelial cancer. This table comes from immunoSEQ multiplex PCR, and its TCRdb copy is limited to in-frame clones, with some not included. The data show approximately 94,000 clones, with roughly 91% seen just once and more than 1.5% held by the top ten. Trimming took off 4 bases at V and 2 bases at J, with 6 bases between the two ends. The V gene's germline CDR1 is SNHLY and CDR2 FYNNEI. The CDR3 has 12 amino acids. The sample's time point: pretreatment peripheral blood. There are a few counts of this clone. This receptor was taken from a man between 60 and 70 years old with urothelial cancer. This chain connects TRBV2 to TRBJ2-7; D gene unclear. The starting material was PBMCs, obtained around atezolizumab (anti-PD-L1) treatment. The CDR3 spells CASSGVAYEQYF. In nucleotides, the CDR3 is TGTGCCAGCAGTGGAGTGGCCTACGAGCAGTACTTC.